The 9 T cell receptor beta chains reported below all come from one sample, sequenced in a study of cytomegalovirus exposure and HLA in healthy donors. The primer mix had 60 Vbeta and 13 Jbeta primers. TCRdb's copy holds only in-frame clones and misses some; the assay was immunoSEQ multiplex PCR. The table includes 75,000 to 100,000 clones, 50% to 80% detected once. The sample was PBMCs. The origin of the receptors is a man aged 60 to 69 in good health and CMV-seronegative.

The chain is built from TRBV6-5 and TRBJ2-3, with TRBD2 identical over 9 bases. Losses at the gene ends were 4 bases for V and 2 bases for J; bases not matched to a gene: 4. The CDR3 covers 15 residues. The germline V gene encodes CDR1 MNHEY and CDR2 SVGAGI. CDR3 DNA: TGTGCCAGCAGTTTAGCGGGGGAAGCCACAGATACGCAGTATTTT. Its protein is CASSLAGEATDTQYF.

The chain has TRBV7-6 and TRBJ2-7, with 7 nucleotides matching TRBD1. Trimming took 1 base from V and 3 from J; bases not matched to a gene: 3. The CDR3 has 14 amino acids. Germline assignment: CDR1 SGHVS and CDR2 FNYEAQ. The CDR3 sequence: CASSLEGADYEQYF. As DNA, the CDR3 is TGTGCCAGCAGCTTAGAGGGGGCAGACTACGAGCAGTACTTC.

The V gene is TRBV15, the J gene TRBJ2-1; weak D call: TRBD1 (5 bases). The CDR3 contains 13 residues. Germline V gene lookup returns CDR1 LNHNV and CDR2 YYDKDF (reference sequence). V lost 5 bases and J 6 bases, leaving 11 bases between the germline ends. The CDR3 DNA sequence: TGTGCCACCAGCCCCTCAGGGTTCAATGAGCAGTTCTTC. It encodes CATSPSGFNEQFF.

CDR3 in DNA: TGTGCCAGCAGCTTAGGGACAGGGTTTAGGAATCAGCCCCAGCATTTT. Translation gives CASSLGTGFRNQPQHF. The chain combines TRBV7-9 with TRBJ1-5; the match to TRBD1 covers 8 bases. This CDR3 contains 16 residues. The germline CDR1 and CDR2 sequences are SEHNR and FQNEAQ (reference sequence). The trim removed 1 base at V and 4 bases at J, leaving 6 bases unmatched.

This chain joins TRBV25-1 and TRBJ1-4; possible D gene TRBD1, 5 bases. The CDR3 spans 16 residues. Trimming shortened V by 3 bases and J by 2 bases, and 13 bases separated the two germline ends. Germline V gene sequence: CDR1 MGHDK, CDR2 SYGVNS. For the CDR3, the DNA is TGTGCCAGCAGTGAGGCCGGGACTGGGACTAATGAAAAACTGTTTTTT. Protein sequence: CASSEAGTGTNEKLFF.

V and J are TRBV19 and TRBJ2-7; possible D gene TRBD2, 6 bases. Germline V CDR1 and CDR2: LNHDA, SQIVND (reference sequence). V was shortened by 5 bases and J by 0 bases, with 17 bases between the two germline ends. The CDR3 contains 16 residues. In nucleotides, the CDR3 is TGTGCCAGTAGTGAGCCGGGCGGGGCAACCTCCTACGAGCAGTACTTC. Residues: CASSEPGGATSYEQYF.

The chain recombines TRBV13 with TRBJ1-2; D is ambiguous. V dropped 5 bases and J dropped 0 bases, with 13 bases sitting between them. The germline CDR1 and CDR2 sequences are PRHDT and FYEKMQ (reference sequence). This CDR3 is 15 amino acids long. The CDR3 DNA sequence: TGTGCCAGCAGCGCGGGCGCCGGGACTAACTATGGCTACACCTTC. Amino acids: CASSAGAGTNYGYTF.

The chain joins TRBV28 to TRBJ2-7; 7 nucleotides match TRBD1. The CDR3 spans 14 residues. V lost 8 bases to trimming and J lost 4 bases; unmatched junction nucleotides: 11. Germline CDR1 and CDR2: MDHEN and SYDVKM. CDR3 sequence reads: CASRVGDRVYEQYF. CDR3 sequence (DNA): TGTGCCAGCCGGGTAGGTGACAGGGTTTACGAGCAGTACTTC. Full variable domain (remainder filled in from reference TRBV28 and TRBJ2-7): DVKVTQSSRYLVKRTGEKVFLECVQDMDHENMFWYRQDPGLGLRLIYFSYDVKMKEKGDIPEGYSVSREKKERFSLILESASTNQTSMYLCASRVGDRVYEQYFGPGTRLTVT.

The genes are TRBV6-1 and TRBJ2-5, with 10 bases lining up with TRBD2. Looked up from germline, CDR1 is MNHNS and CDR2 is SASEGT. Losses at the gene ends were 2 bases for V and 4 bases for J; bases not matched to a gene: 10. This CDR3 has 17 amino acids. The CDR3 region is CASSESLAGGFGETQYF. The DNA of the CDR3 is TGTGCCAGCAGTGAATCGTTAGCGGGGGGTTTCGGAGAGACCCAGTACTTC.